The T cell receptor beta chain described here comes from a study of T cell responses to AZD1222 COVID-19 vaccine listed by TCRdb under 2021. Study-level background: TCR sequencing covered approximately 230 trial participants: 200 to 220 given two doses of AZD1222 and 26 given two doses of MenACWY control vaccine. Trial participants were enrolled by age into 18-55, 56-69 and 70-plus year subgroups, with about 150, 27 and 61 TCR-sequenced participants respectively.

Sample time point, as interpreted from the label and publication: about 28 days (+/-7) after the second vaccine dose. In the paper's terms, the treatment or condition label means: meningococcal conjugate vaccine given as trial control. Samples from vaccinated people were obtained from the UK trials COV001 and COV002, which included a single-blind randomized controlled phase 2/3 trial of AZD1222 (ChAdOx1 nCoV-19) in healthy adults. For TCRbeta chain sequencing, PBMC samples were collected from trial participants at day 0 and at day 28 after the second dose. To note about this clone: Its antigen is not yet known. No quality values exist for individual bases; no much larger clone is one base distant.

V trim: 6 bases; J trim: 6 bases; unmatched bases: 11. The CDR3 runs 15 residues from the cysteine to the phenylalanine. The DNA shown is the 45-base CDR3, in frame from base 1. CDR1 and CDR2, per the germline V gene (reference sequence), are LNHDA and SQIVND. Points the paper makes about the study in general: The vaccine-associated CD4 TCRs covered the entire spike protein, and the dominant responses fell in regions 160-218 and 743-854. In the small 56-69-year group, the increase in depth fell short of significance, most likely because of low power. A significant rise in spike-specific TCR breadth and depth was observed after two AZD1222 doses relative to day 0 and relative to MenACWY recipients. No day 14 peak-response samples were available, so repertoires were characterized only after the peak T cell response. Reportedly, close to half of the unique spike-specific TCRs recognized epitopes lying outside the regions that are mutated in the B.1.351 and B.1.1.7 variants. Conclusions about previously exposed vaccinees are limited, since just 5 to 7 AZD1222 recipients were seropositive for SARS-CoV-2 at baseline. Most participants were white British and females outnumbered males, and the authors suggested that clonal diversity may have been underestimated.

The CDR3 regions of human TCRbeta chains were analyzed by immunosequencing. On the authors' methods: TCRs in the repertoires were compared against a reference library of SARS-CoV-2-specific TCRs that had been generated with the MIRA antigen-specificity platform. Breadth meant the fraction of unique TCRs that were SARS-CoV-2-associated, whereas depth meant the fraction of total T cells that were SARS-CoV-2-associated. Using the MIRA data, every spike-specific TCR was mapped to the spike region that the TCR reacted to and assigned to either a CD4 or a CD8 class. Log10-transformed breadth and depth values were compared by one-way ANOVA with Sidak's multiple comparisons tests. The table was pulled from immuneACCESS by TCRdb, which kept in-frame rearrangements only. Such tables lose some clones; where checked, under half of the loss comes from unresolved V genes, and the rest has no known cause. V, J and clone size were drawn from that table, and D and trimming were deduced from the DNA. Here the sample has approximately 100,000 clones; around nine tenths occur a single time. Approximately 3% of the sample comes from the top ten.

The sample consisted of peripheral blood, taken 28 days after the second dose of the MenACWY control vaccine. This TCR came from an adult who received the MenACWY meningococcal vaccine as a control. The sequence joins TRBV19 to TRBJ2-7; 10 central bases correspond to TRBD1. The DNA sequence follows: TGTGCCAGTAGAGGAAAGCTCGGGACAGGGGTCGAGCAGTACTTC. Its coded protein is CASRGKLGTGVEQYF.